This T cell receptor (beta chain) is drawn from a study of T cell clusters in autoimmune cytopenias (dated by TCRdb to between 2018 and 2021). Study-wide context: A median TRB sequencing depth of 50,000 or so reads per sample was reached, and a median of around 2,300 distinct TRB clonotypes per sample was obtained. TRB and IGH repertoires from peripheral blood were sequenced in autoimmune cytopenia patients at active disease and during treatment follow-up, with healthy, CLL and autoimmune hepatitis controls included alongside. The goal of the study was to determine whether autoimmune cytopenia patients have a disease-specific immune repertoire signature that could serve as a blood-based biomarker. Results the study describes overall, beyond this receptor: In the comparison of secondary cytopenia with CLL, no cluster-lack signature showed up, apparently because the dominant lymphoma-associated repertoire masked the signature. GLIPH results suggested that primary autoimmune cytopenia patients were missing physiological T cell clusters, with 50 to 55 clusters found only in healthy donors compared with 15 to 20 found only in patients. Shifts in the TRB repertoire, including less even repertoires in secondary cytopenia and CLL, were mostly a reflection of lymphoma bias and not of autoimmunity. Healthy donors had almost three times as many exclusive TRB clusters as active autoimmune hepatitis patients, a finding consistent with an autoimmunity-wide signature. The T cell clusters were only ever defined in silico, so experimental validation of their functional role was still needed.

In the germline V gene, CDR1 corresponds to MNHEY and CDR2 to SVGAGI. Its CDR3 holds 13 amino acids, cysteine through phenylalanine. The coding DNA is unavailable. This clonotype is large (0.1 to 1%) by frequency; its count is not recorded. It has no known antigen specificity. Per sample, roughly 240 ng of peripheral blood genomic DNA, approximately 37,500 genome equivalents, was used for TRB amplification. TRB rearrangements were amplified by multiplex PCR following a touch-down protocol, with the TRB-A and TRB-B primer pools mixed in one tube. Two consecutive PCR reactions with Phusion HS II polymerase added Illumina adapters and sample indices to the amplicons. The amplicons were gel-purified using the NucleoSpin Gel and PCR Clean-up kit, after which quantification was performed by Qubit and quality was checked on an Agilent 2100 Bioanalyzer. Sequencing of the libraries was done on an Illumina MiSeq with paired-end, single-indexed, 600-cycle runs. The original pipeline was this. MiXCR version 2.1.12, together with the default MiXCR reference library, was used to align and assemble the TRB reads. A clone was defined by each unique CDR3 nucleotide sequence, and the analysis included only productive sequences supported by at least two reads. Repertoire diversity was assessed by alpha-parameterized diversity profiles (alpha 0 to 5), including Shannon (alpha 1) and Simpson (alpha 2) indices, computed with an R script. Combinatorial TRB VJ usage was computed with the tcR package and compared between cohorts by principal component analysis with ade4. Using GLIPH, TCRbeta CDR3s were clustered on pairs of cohorts matched for age and read depth, and a Wilcoxon test was used to compare cluster frequencies. Following reprocessing of the reads by TCRdb, the data hold one row per CDR3 protein sequence and no DNA is available. The V and J calls, along with clone size, are taken from TCRdb and not from the paper's own processing. This sample's listing comprises 550 to 700 distinct CDR3 sequences. Roughly 26% of the sample is in the top ten clones.

These same data were also listed under a study on T cell repertoires in aging, cancer and after chemotherapy. As described in the second report: Six donor age groups were covered, ranging from 30 or younger up to 70 or older, and each group contained at least three individuals. In the hematological group, paired pre- and post-chemotherapy samples were obtained from chronic lymphocytic leukemia patients treated with fludarabine- or bendamustine-based regimens. The complete dataset included about 8.8 million TCR reads. Compared with age-matched healthy donors, untreated patients with hematological or solid cancers had significantly lower TCR diversity and higher clonality in blood. Declining TCR diversity with age in healthy donors was mainly explained by loss of richness; in cancer patients, loss of evenness also contributed. Median generation probability increased over the chemotherapy interval in both cancer cohorts, suggesting repertoire reconstitution through rebound thymic output. According to the authors, the repertoire data do not allow conclusions to be drawn about immunological memory after chemotherapy. Lymphoid organ infiltration was present in hematological cancer patients, and this infiltration may itself impair thymic emigration or peripheral T cell expansion. To look at immunoaging and at how T cells reconstitute after chemotherapy, the study profiled TCR beta repertoires in peripheral blood from both healthy donors and cancer patients. A cohort of under 250 cancer patients (about 94 with hematological and approximately 120 with solid cancers) was assembled, and 95 healthy donors were included as a reference group. Processing of the TRB sequences was carried out with MiXCR versions 2.12 and 3.0.5. Repertoire metrics included Shannon diversity, evenness, clonality (one minus evenness), and alpha-parameterized diversity profiles from alpha 0 to 5. The IGoR algorithm was used to calculate generation probabilities for clones in the paired samples taken before and after chemotherapy.

Material for sequencing was peripheral blood. This clonotype originated in a human donor with an autoimmune cytopenia or autoimmune hepatitis (not recorded which). The chain links TRBV6-5 with TRBJ2-2. The CDR3 region reads CASSQRDTGELFF.